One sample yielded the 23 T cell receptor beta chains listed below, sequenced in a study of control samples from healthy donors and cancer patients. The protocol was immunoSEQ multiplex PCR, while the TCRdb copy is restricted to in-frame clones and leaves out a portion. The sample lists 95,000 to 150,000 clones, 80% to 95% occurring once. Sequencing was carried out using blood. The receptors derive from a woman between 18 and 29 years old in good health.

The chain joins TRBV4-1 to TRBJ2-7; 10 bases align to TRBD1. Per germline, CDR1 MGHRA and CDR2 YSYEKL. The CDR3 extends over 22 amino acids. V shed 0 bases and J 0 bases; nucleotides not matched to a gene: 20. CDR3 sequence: CASSQDEVWGTGASGVSYEQYF. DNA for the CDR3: TGCGCCAGCAGCCAAGATGAGGTGTGGGGGACAGGGGCGTCCGGGGTCTCCTACGAGCAGTACTTC.

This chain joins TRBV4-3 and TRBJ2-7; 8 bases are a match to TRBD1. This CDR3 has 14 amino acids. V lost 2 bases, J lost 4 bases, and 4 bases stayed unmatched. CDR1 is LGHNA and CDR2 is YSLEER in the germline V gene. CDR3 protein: CASSQPRDRYEQYF. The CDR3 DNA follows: TGCGCCAGCAGCCAACCACGGGACAGGTACGAGCAGTACTTC.

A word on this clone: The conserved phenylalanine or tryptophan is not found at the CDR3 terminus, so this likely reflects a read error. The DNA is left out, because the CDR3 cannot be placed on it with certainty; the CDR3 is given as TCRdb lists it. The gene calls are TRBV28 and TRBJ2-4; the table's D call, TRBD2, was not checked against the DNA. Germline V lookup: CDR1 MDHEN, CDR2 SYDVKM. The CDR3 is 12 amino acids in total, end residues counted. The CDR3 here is CASSSPASGRAL.

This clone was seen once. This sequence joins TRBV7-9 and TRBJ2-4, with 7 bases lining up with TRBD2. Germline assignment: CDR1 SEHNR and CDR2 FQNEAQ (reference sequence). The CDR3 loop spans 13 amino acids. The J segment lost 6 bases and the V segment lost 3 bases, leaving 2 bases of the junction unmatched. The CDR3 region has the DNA TGTGCCAGCAGCTTGTCTAGCGGAAACATTCAGTACTTC. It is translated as CASSLSSGNIQYF. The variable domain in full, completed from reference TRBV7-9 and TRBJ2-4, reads DTGVSQNPRHKITKRGQNVTFRCDPISEHNRLYWYRQTLGQGPEFLTYFQNEAQLEKSRLLSDRFSAERPKGSFSTLEIQRTEQGDSAMYLCASSLSSGNIQYFGAGTRLSVL.

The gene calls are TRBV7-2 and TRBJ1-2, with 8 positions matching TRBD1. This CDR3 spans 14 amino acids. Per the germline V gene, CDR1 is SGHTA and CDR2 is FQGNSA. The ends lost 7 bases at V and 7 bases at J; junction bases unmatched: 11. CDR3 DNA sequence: TGTGCCAGCACCCCCCCAGGGGGCGCGGGTGGCTACACCTTC. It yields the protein CASTPPGGAGGYTF.

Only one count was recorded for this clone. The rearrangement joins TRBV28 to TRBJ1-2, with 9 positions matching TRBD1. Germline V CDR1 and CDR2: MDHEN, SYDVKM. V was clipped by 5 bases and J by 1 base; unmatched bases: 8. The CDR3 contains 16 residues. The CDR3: CASSPAGTGSNYGYTF. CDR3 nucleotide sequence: TGTGCCAGCAGTCCAGCGGGGACAGGGAGTAACTATGGCTACACCTTC.

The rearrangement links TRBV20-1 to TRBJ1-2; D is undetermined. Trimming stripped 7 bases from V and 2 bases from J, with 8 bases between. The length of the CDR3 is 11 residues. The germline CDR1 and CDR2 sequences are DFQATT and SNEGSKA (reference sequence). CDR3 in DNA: TGCAGTGGTGGGTACAACTATGGCTACACCTTC. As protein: CSGGYNYGYTF.

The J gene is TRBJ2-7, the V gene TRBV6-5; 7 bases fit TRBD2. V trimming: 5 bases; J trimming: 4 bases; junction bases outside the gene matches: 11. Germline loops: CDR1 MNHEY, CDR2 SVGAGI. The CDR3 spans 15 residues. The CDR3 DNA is TGTGCCAGCAGTCCCCGGGGAGGGCCAGAGTACGAGCAGTACTTC. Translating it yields CASSPRGGPEYEQYF.

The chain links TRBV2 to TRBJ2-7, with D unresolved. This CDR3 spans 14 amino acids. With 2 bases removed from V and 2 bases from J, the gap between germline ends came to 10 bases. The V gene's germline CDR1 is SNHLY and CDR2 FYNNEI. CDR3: CASSELAGTYEQYF. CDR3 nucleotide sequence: TGTGCCAGCAGTGAATTGGCAGGCACCTACGAGCAGTACTTC.

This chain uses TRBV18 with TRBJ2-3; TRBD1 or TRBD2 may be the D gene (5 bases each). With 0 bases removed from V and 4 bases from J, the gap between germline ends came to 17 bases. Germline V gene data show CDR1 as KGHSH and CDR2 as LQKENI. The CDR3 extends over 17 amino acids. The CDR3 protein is CASSPPGGEQVADTQYF. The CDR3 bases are TGTGCCAGCTCACCACCAGGAGGCGAACAGGTAGCAGATACGCAGTATTTT.

CDR3 protein: CASSPTGLGYEQYF. The CDR3 region has the DNA TGTGCCAGCAGTCCAACAGGGTTAGGCTACGAGCAGTACTTC. V usage is TRBV6-5 and J usage is TRBJ2-7; D possibly corresponds to TRBD1 (6 bases). V was trimmed by 5 bases and J by 3 bases, leaving 14 bases between them. Germline V gene data show CDR1 as MNHEY and CDR2 as SVGAGI. This CDR3 has 14 amino acids.

In DNA, the CDR3 is TGTGCCAGCAGACCTCCGACTAGCGGGAGATACAGCACAGATACGCAGTATTTT. Translation gives CASRPPTSGRYSTDTQYF. J is TRBJ2-3 and V is TRBV5-8, with 12 bases aligning to TRBD2. The V and J ends lost 5 bases and 0 bases, in that order; junction bases with no gene match: 10. The CDR3 runs to 18 residues. Germline CDR1 is SGHTS and CDR2 is YDEGEE.

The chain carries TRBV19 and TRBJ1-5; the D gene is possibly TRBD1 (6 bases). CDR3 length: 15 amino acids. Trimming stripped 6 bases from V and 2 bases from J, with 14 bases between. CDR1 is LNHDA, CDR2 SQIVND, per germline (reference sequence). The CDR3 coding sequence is TGTGCCAGTAGGGGACATGGTAGGCGCAATCAGCCCCAGCATTTT. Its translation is CASRGHGRRNQPQHF.

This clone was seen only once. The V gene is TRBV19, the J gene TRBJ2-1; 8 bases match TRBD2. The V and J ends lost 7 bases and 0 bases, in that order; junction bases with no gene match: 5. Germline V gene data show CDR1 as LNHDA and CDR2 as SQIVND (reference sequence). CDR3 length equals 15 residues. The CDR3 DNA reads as TGTGCCAGTAACCTCGGGACTAGCTCCTACAATGAGCAGTTCTTC. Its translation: CASNLGTSSYNEQFF.

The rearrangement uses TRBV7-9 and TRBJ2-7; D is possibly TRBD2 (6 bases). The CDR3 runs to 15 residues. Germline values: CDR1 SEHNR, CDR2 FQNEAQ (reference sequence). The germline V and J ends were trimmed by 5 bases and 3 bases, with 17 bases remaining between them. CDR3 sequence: CASSEIRTNHYEQYF. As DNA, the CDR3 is TGTGCCAGCAGCGAAATTCGGACTAACCACTACGAGCAGTACTTC.

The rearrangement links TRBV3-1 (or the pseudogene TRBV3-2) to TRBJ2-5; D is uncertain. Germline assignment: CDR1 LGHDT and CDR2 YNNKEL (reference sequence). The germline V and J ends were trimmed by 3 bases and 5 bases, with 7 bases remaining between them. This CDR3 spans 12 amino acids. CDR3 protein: CASSQDRETQYF. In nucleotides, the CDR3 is TGTGCCAGCAGCCAGGATCGGGAGACCCAGTACTTC.

The CDR3 sequence is CSVEDGTATRSNYGYTF. CDR3 nucleotides: TGCAGCGTTGAAGATGGGACAGCAACTCGATCTAACTATGGCTACACCTTC. This chain links TRBV29-1 with TRBJ1-2; 7 positions match TRBD1. This CDR3 is built from 17 residues. CDR1 and CDR2 (germline): SQVTM, ANQGSEA. The junction had 10 bases not matched to a gene; V was cut back by 0 bases and J by 0 bases.

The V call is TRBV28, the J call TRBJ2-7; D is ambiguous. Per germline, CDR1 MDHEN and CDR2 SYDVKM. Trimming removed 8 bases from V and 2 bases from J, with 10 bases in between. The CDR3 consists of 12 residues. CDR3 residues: CASQSRTYEQYF. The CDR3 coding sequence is TGTGCCAGCCAGTCCAGGACCTACGAGCAGTACTTC.

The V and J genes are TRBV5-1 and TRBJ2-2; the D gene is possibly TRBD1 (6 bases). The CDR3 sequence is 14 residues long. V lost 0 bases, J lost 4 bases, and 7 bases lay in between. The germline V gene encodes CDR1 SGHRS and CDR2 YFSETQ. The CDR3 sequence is CASSLAGATGELFF. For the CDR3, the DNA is TGCGCCAGCAGCTTGGCAGGGGCCACCGGGGAGCTGTTTTTT.

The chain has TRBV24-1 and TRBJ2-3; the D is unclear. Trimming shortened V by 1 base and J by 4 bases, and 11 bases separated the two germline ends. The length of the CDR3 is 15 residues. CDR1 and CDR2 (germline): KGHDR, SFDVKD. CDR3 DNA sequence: TGTGCCACCAGTGATTTAGGCCTTGATGCAGATACGCAGTATTTT. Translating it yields CATSDLGLDADTQYF.

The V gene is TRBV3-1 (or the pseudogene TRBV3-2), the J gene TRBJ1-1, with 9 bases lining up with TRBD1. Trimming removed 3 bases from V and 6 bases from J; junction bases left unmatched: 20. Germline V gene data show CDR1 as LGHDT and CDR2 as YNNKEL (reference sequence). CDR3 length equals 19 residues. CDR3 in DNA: TGTGCCAGCAGCCAGATCCCACAGGGGGCGCAAAGATGGGCCTCTGAAGCTTTCTTT. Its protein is CASSQIPQGAQRWASEAFF.

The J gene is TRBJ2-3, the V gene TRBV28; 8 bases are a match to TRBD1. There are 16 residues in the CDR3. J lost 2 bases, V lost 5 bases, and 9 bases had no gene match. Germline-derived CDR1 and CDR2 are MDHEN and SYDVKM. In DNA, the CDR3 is TGTGCCAGCAGTCCGCCCGGACAGGGCACCACAGATACGCAGTATTTT. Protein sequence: CASSPPGQGTTDTQYF.

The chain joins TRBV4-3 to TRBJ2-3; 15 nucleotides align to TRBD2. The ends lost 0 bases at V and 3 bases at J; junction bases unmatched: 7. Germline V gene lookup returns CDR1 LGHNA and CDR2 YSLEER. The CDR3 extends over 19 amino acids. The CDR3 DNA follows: TGCGCCAGCAGCCAAGAGGGACTAGCGGGGGGCAGGCTTACAGATACGCAGTATTTT. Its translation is CASSQEGLAGGRLTDTQYF.